This TCR beta chain was captured in a study of blood T cell repertoires in COVID-19. Background on the study: Specimens from acute and convalescent COVID-19 originated in the United States, Italy and Spain. The cDNA or gDNA used as material had been derived from T cells, B-cell-depleted T cells, or PBMCs.

The CDR3 is 18 residues long. Germline assignment: CDR1 SQVTM and CDR2 ANQGSEA. Losses at the gene ends were 5 bases for V and 1 base for J; bases not matched to a gene: 9. In the authors' methods: Estimates of nucleated cell counts were drawn from the amplification of reference gene primers. Using immunoSEQ multiplex PCR, the repertoire was profiled, and TCRdb retains in-frame clones only, with some absent. The V and J calls and the clone size are those of that table, but D and trimming were determined from the DNA. The table has about 22,000 clones, 65% to 90% seen once. Material: peripheral blood. This chain links TRBV29-1 with TRBJ2-3, with TRBD2 matching 16 bases. This clonotype was sampled from a man between 65 and 80 years old with acute or convalescent COVID-19. The CDR3 loop is CSVTLGTSGGVGTDTQYF. The CDR3 region has the DNA TGCAGCGTTACCCTTGGGACTAGCGGGGGGGTAGGCACAGATACGCAGTATTTT.